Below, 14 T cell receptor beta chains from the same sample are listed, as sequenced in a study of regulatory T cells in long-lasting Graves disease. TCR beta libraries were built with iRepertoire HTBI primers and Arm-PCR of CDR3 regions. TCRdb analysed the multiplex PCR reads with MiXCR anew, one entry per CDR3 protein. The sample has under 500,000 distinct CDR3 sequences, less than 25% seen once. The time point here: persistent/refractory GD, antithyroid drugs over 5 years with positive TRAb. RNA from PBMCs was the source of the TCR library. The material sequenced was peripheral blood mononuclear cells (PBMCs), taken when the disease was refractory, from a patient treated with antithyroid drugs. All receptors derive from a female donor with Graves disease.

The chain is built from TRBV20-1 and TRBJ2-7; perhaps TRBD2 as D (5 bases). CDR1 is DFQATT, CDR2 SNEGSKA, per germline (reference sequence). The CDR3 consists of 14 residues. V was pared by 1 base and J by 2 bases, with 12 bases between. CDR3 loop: CSARVGLATYEQYF. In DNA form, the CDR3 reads TGCAGTGCTAGAGTCGGCCTAGCCACCTACGAGCAGTACTTC.

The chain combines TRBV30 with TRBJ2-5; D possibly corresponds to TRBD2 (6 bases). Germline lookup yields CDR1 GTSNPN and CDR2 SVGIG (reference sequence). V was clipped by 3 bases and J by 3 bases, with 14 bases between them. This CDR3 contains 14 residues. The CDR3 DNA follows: TGTGCCTGGAGCAAATCTAGCGTAGAAGAGACCCAGTACTTC. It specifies CAWSKSSVEETQYF.

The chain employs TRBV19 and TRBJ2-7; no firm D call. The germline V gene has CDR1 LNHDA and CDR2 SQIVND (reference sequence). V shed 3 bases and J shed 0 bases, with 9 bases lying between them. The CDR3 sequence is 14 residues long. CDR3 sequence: CASSMFGSSYEQYF. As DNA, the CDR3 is TGTGCCAGTAGTATGTTTGGTAGCTCCTACGAGCAGTACTTC.

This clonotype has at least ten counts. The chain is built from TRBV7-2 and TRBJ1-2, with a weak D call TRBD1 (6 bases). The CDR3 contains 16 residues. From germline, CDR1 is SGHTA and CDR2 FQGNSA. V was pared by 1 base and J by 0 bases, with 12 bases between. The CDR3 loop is CASSLVGTQSNYGYTF. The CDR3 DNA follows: TGTGCCAGCAGCTTAGTCGGGACACAATCTAACTATGGCTACACCTTC.

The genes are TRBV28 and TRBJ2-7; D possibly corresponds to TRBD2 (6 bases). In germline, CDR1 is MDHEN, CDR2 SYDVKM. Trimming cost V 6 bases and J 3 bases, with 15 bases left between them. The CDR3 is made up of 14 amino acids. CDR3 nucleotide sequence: TGTGCCAGCAGCCCGACTAGTCAAGACTACGAGCAGTACTTC. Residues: CASSPTSQDYEQYF.

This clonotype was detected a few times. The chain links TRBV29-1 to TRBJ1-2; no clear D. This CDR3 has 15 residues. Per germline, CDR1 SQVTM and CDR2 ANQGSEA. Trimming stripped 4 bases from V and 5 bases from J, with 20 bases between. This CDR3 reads CSVVLDGSPRYGYTF. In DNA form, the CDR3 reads TGCAGCGTTGTCCTGGATGGCAGCCCTCGGTATGGCTACACCTTC.

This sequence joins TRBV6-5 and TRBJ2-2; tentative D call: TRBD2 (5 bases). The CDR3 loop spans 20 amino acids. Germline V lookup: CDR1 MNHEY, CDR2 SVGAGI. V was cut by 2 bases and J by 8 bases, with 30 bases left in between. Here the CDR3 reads CASSYDPRTLPKGSTGELFF. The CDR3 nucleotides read TGTGCCAGCAGTTACGATCCCAGAACTCTACCAAAAGGGAGTACAGGGGAGCTGTTTTTT.

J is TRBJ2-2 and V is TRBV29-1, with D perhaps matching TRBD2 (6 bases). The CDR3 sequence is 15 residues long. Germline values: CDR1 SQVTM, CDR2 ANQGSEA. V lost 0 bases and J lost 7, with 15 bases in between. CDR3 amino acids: CSVEDARGGDGELFF. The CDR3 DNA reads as TGCAGCGTTGAAGATGCGCGGGGAGGTGACGGGGAGCTGTTTTTT.

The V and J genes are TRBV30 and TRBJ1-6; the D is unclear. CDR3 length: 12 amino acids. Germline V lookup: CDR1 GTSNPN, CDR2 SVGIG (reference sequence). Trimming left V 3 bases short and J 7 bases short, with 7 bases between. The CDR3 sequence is CAWREENSPLHF. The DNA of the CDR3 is TGTGCCTGGAGAGAAGAGAATTCACCCCTCCACTTT. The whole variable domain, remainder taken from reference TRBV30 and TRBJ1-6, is SQTIHQWPATLVQPVGSPLSLECTVEGTSNPNLYWYRQAAGRGLQLLFYSVGIGQISSEVPQNLSASRPQDRQFILSSKKLLLSDSGFYLCAWREENSPLHFGNGTRLTVT.

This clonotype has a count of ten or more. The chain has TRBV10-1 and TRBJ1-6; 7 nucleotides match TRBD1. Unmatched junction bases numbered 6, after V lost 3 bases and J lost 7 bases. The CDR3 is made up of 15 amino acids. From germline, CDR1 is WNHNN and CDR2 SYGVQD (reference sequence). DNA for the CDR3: TGCGCCAGCAGTGAATCAACAGGGGTCAATTCACCCCTCCACTTT. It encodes CASSESTGVNSPLHF.

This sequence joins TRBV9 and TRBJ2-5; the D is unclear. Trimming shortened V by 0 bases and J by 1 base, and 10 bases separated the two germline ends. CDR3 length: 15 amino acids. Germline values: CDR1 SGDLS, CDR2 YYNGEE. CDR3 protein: CASSVGDHPQETQYF. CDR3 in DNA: TGTGCCAGCAGCGTAGGCGACCACCCCCAAGAGACCCAGTACTTC.

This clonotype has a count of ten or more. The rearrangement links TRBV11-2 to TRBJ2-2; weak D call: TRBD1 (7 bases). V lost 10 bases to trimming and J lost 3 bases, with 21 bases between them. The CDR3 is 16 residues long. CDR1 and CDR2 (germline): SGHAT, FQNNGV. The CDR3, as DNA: TGTGCCACCGAAACATACAGGGGAGGCGACACCGGGGAGCTGTTTTTT. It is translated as CATETYRGGDTGELFF.

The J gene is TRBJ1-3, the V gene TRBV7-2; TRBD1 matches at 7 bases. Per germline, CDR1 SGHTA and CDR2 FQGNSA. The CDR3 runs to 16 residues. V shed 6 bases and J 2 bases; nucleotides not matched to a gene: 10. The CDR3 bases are TGTGCCAGCAGAAGGAGAAGACAGGGCGCTGGAAACACCATATATTTT. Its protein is CASRRRRQGAGNTIYF.

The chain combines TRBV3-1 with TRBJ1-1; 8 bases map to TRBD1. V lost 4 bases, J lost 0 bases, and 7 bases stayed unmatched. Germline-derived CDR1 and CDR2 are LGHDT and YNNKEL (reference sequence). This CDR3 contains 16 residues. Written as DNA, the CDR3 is TGTGCCAGCAGCCTCTACGACAGGGGCGTGAACACTGAAGCTTTCTTT. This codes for CASSLYDRGVNTEAFF.